This T cell receptor (beta chain) was sequenced for a study of cytomegalovirus exposure and HLA in healthy donors. Study-level findings and limits: The classifier reportedly diagnosed cytomegalovirus status with high specificity and sensitivity.

Turning to this clone: Antigen specificity is unknown.

This CDR3 has 18 amino acids. Trimming removed 4 bases from V and 8 bases from J; junction bases left unmatched: 15. From germline, CDR1 is SEHNR and CDR2 FQNEAQ (reference sequence). The PCR used 60 Vbeta and 13 Jbeta primers. TCRdb's copy holds only in-frame clones and misses some; the assay was immunoSEQ multiplex PCR. The repertoire holds 90,000 to 130,000 clones, with approximately 79% as singletons. The source of this sequence is a man aged 30-40 years in good health and CMV-seropositive. Sequenced material: PBMCs. The chain carries TRBV7-9 and TRBJ2-5, with 14 bases lining up with TRBD2. The CDR3 spells CASSSRRGTSGGLYTQYF. The CDR3 coding sequence is TGTGCCAGCAGCTCGCGGCGAGGGACTAGCGGGGGTCTTTATACCCAGTACTTC.